Sequencing of this TCR beta chain was carried out in a study of T-cell memory formation after mild COVID-19. Turning to the study itself: Largely donor-specific TCR clusters were found. General study findings and limits: Day 15 to 85 contracting clones showed balanced CD4/CD8; later expanders leaned CD4+. Among CD4+ contracting clones, most were CM and EM, and CD8+ ones EMRA.

Worth noting for this clonotype: Its antigen is not known.

The authors produced TCR alpha and TCR beta cDNA libraries with sample barcodes and UMIs by 5'RACE using constant-segment primers. TCRdb re-called the 5' RACE reads with MiXCR, one entry per CDR3 protein. Counted here are hundreds of thousands of distinct CDR3 sequences, roughly 22% occurring once; the ten biggest clones make up roughly an eighth. V dropped 7 bases and J dropped 1; count of bases not matched to a gene: 4. Germline V gene lookup returns CDR1 SGHTA and CDR2 FQGNSA. The CDR3 runs to 15 residues. This chain uses TRBV7-2 with TRBJ2-2; TRBD2 matches at 9 bases. The specimen sequenced was PBMCs or a T cell subset sorted from them (not recorded which). The receptor comes from an adult woman who had mild COVID-19 (a few samples of this study predate the infection). Cell type and time point are not known. CDR3 amino acids: CASILAGWNTGELFF. The CDR3 DNA follows: TGTGCCAGCATCCTAGCGGGATGGAACACCGGGGAGCTGTTTTTT.